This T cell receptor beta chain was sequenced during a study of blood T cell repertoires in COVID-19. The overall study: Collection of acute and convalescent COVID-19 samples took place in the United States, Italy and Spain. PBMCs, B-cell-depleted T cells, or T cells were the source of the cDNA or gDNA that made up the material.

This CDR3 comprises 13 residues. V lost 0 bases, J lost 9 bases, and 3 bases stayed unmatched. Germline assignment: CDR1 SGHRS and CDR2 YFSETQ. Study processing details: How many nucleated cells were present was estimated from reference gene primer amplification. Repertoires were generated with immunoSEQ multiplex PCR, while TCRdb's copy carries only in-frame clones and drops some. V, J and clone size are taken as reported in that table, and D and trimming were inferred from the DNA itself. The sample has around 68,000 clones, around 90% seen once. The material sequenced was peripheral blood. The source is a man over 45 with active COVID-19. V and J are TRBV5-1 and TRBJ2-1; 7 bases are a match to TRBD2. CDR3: CASSLGERGEQFF. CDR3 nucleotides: TGCGCCAGCAGCTTGGGGGAGCGGGGTGAGCAGTTCTTC.